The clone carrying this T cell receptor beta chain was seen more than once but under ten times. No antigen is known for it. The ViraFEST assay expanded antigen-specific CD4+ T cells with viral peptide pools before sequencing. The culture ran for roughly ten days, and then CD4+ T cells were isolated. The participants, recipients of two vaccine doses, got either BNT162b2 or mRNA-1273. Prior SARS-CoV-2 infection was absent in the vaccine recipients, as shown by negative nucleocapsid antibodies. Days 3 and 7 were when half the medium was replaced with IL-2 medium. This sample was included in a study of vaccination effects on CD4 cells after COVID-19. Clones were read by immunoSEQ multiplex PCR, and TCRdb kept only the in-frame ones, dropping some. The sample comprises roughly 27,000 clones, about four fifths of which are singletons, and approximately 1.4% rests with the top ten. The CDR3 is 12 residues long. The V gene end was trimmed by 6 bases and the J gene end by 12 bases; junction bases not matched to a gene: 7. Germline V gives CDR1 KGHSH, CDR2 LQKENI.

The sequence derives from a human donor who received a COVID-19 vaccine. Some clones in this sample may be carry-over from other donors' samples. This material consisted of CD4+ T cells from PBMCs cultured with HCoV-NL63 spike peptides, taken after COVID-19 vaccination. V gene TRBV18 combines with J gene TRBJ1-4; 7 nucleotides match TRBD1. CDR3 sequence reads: CASSQTGRELFF. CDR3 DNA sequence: TGTGCCAGCTCCCAGACAGGGAGGGAACTGTTTTTT.